These 26 T cell receptor beta chains share one sample of origin, sequenced in a study of T cell clusters in autoimmune cytopenias. TRB was amplified from roughly 250 ng of peripheral blood genomic DNA per sample. TRB was amplified by touch-down multiplex PCR, primer pools A and B combined. TCRdb re-analyzed the multiplex PCR reads; it lists each CDR3 protein once, without DNA. This specimen shows more than 7,000 distinct CDR3 sequences; the ten leading clones hold around 4%. Sequenced input: peripheral blood. Source of these receptors: a human donor with an autoimmune cytopenia or autoimmune hepatitis (not recorded which).

The gene calls are TRBV5-5 and TRBJ2-1; TCRdb indicates TRBD2, and absent DNA this call remains unverified. The CDR3 sequence is 16 residues long. The germline V gene has CDR1 SGHKS and CDR2 YYEKEE (reference sequence). The CDR3 loop reads CASSRQYSGRYNEQFF.

This clonotype is classed as medium-sized (0.01 to 0.1%) by frequency. The rearrangement joins TRBV19 to TRBJ1-2. The germline V gene encodes CDR1 LNHDA and CDR2 SQIVND (reference sequence). The CDR3 sequence is 17 residues long. This chain's CDR3 is CASSPRLTLGANYGYTF. Complete variable domain (other parts from reference TRBV19 and TRBJ1-2): DGGITQSPKYLFRKEGQNVTLSCEQNLNHDAMYWYRQDPGQGLRLIYYSQIVNDFQKGDIAEGYSVSREKKESFPLTVTSAQKNPTAFYLCASSPRLTLGANYGYTFGSGTRLTVV.

The gene calls are TRBV27 and TRBJ2-1; TCRdb selects TRBD2, and the lack of DNA leaves this call unchecked. This CDR3 has 18 amino acids. CDR1 and CDR2 from the germline V gene are MNHEY and SMNVEV (reference sequence). The chain's CDR3 is CASNRDGRPGLASNEQFF.

By frequency, this clonotype is medium-sized. The V and J genes are TRBV6-1 and TRBJ1-5; TCRdb selects TRBD1, and the lack of DNA leaves this call unchecked. The length of the CDR3 is 17 residues. The germline V gene has CDR1 MNHNS and CDR2 SASEGT. This chain's CDR3 is CASRAAGQDSRNQPQHF.

This chain links TRBV27 with TRBJ1-1. The CDR3 has 13 amino acids. Germline CDR1 and CDR2: MNHEY and SMNVEV (reference sequence). The CDR3 region is CASSFSRASEAFF.

The rearrangement links TRBV6-4 to TRBJ1-1; absent DNA, TCRdb's TRBD1 call cannot be checked. The CDR3 runs 15 residues. Per the germline V gene, CDR1 is MRHNA and CDR2 is SNTAGT. Here the CDR3 reads CASRGPGTGGWEAFF.

The CDR3 is CASSSDISGNTIYF. The V call is TRBV18, the J call TRBJ1-3. This CDR3 comprises 14 residues. Germline V gene sequence: CDR1 KGHSH, CDR2 LQKENI.

Measured by frequency, this clonotype is medium-sized. The chain has TRBV7-6 and TRBJ2-1. CDR3 length: 14 amino acids. Germline values: CDR1 SGHVS, CDR2 FNYEAQ. Here the CDR3 reads CASSLAGEWNEQFF.

This clonotype is called medium-sized (0.01 to 0.1%) based on its frequency. The rearrangement uses TRBV12-3 or TRBV12-4 and TRBJ2-3; TCRdb's D call, TRBD1, is unchecked because there is no DNA. The CDR3 has 14 residues. The CDR3: CASTLRGSTDTQYF.

The J gene is TRBJ1-2, the V gene TRBV27; lacking DNA, the TRBD1 call made by TCRdb goes unchecked. Per the germline V gene, CDR1 is MNHEY and CDR2 is SMNVEV (reference sequence). The CDR3 contains 12 residues. The CDR3 is CASSPRGEGYTF.

The CDR3 sequence: CASSQGDLRTLHF. This chain connects TRBV14 to TRBJ1-6; TCRdb designates TRBD1, a call that cannot be tested without DNA. Germline lookup yields CDR1 SGHDN and CDR2 FVKESK. CDR3 length equals 13 residues.

The chain links TRBV11-1 to TRBJ2-1; as DNA is missing, the TRBD1 call by TCRdb cannot be tested. Germline V gene data show CDR1 as SGHAT and CDR2 as FQDESV (reference sequence). The CDR3 sequence is 16 residues long. This CDR3 reads CASSPTRQGAVNEQFF.

The genes are TRBV6-1 and TRBJ2-1; there is no DNA to check the TCRdb D call of TRBD1. CDR1 and CDR2 (germline): MNHNS, SASEGT. The CDR3 runs 15 residues. The CDR3 loop is CASSSGTGAYNEQFF.

This chain links TRBV12-3 or TRBV12-4 with TRBJ1-2; as DNA is missing, the TRBD1 call by TCRdb cannot be tested. The CDR3 is made up of 13 amino acids. This CDR3 is CATFNRDSYGYTF.

According to its frequency, this clonotype is medium-sized. The chain couples TRBV5-4 to TRBJ2-3; TCRdb selects TRBD1, and the lack of DNA leaves this call unchecked. The CDR3 sequence is 16 residues long. Germline CDR1 and CDR2: SGHNT and YYREEE (reference sequence). This CDR3 reads CASSTRQGRDTDTQYF.

The rearrangement uses TRBV6-5 and TRBJ1-6. Germline CDR1 is MNHEY and CDR2 is SVGAGI. This CDR3 spans 13 amino acids. CDR3 protein: CASSRPYNSPLHF.

Considering frequency, this clonotype is medium-sized. The V call is TRBV6-6, the J call TRBJ2-1. The CDR3 runs to 16 residues. Germline V CDR1 and CDR2: MNHNY, SVGAGI (reference sequence). The CDR3 reads CASSYSGGRSYNEQFF.

This chain joins TRBV12-3 or TRBV12-4 and TRBJ1-3. This CDR3 has 15 amino acids. CDR3 residues: CASSEYPLGGNTIYF.

The rearrangement uses TRBV7-9 and TRBJ2-7; the D call of TRBD2 rests on TCRdb alone, since no DNA is present to check it. The germline V gene encodes CDR1 SEHNR and CDR2 FQNEAQ (reference sequence). This CDR3 spans 18 amino acids. The CDR3 protein is CASSSPKGTRNWSDEQFF.

The genes are TRBV6-5 and TRBJ2-7. Germline V gene data show CDR1 as MNHEY and CDR2 as SVGAGI. There are 17 residues in the CDR3. CDR3 residues: CASSSKSSGSSYNEQYF.

The genes are TRBV5-1 and TRBJ2-6. Germline CDR1 reads SGHRS; CDR2 reads YFSETQ. The CDR3 is 14 residues long. CDR3 sequence reads: CASSLEAGANVLTF.

The chain recombines TRBV5-1 with TRBJ1-2; TCRdb's D call, TRBD1, is unchecked because there is no DNA. Germline CDR1 and CDR2: SGHRS and YFSETQ. CDR3 length: 13 amino acids. Here the CDR3 reads CASSLVQGYGYTF.

Its frequency marks this clonotype as medium-sized. The chain uses TRBV19 and TRBJ1-4; the TCRdb D gene call, TRBD1, has no DNA to confirm it. There are 16 residues in the CDR3. Germline CDR1 LNHDA, CDR2 SQIVND (reference sequence). The CDR3 sequence is CASSKDRGSEDEKLFF.

The J gene is TRBJ2-1, the V gene TRBV5-1; TCRdb's D call of TRBD2 is untestable without DNA. Germline CDR1 SGHRS, CDR2 YFSETQ. This CDR3 is 12 amino acids long. The CDR3: CASSSLAGVEFF.

This chain links TRBV18 with TRBJ2-1. This CDR3 comprises 12 residues. Germline V lookup: CDR1 KGHSH, CDR2 LQKENI. The CDR3 here is CASSPRLHEQFF.

This chain uses TRBV6-4 with TRBJ1-1; TCRdb's D call, TRBD1, is unchecked because there is no DNA. Germline V gives CDR1 MRHNA, CDR2 SNTAGT. The CDR3 consists of 12 residues. CDR3 in amino acids: CASILGGTEAFF.